This T cell receptor beta chain comes out of a study of cytomegalovirus exposure and HLA in healthy donors. Trimming took off 2 bases at V and 2 bases at J, with 15 bases between the two ends. From germline, CDR1 is MGHRA and CDR2 YSYEKL. This CDR3 region has 16 residues. A word on this clone: Its antigen is not identified.

Separate from the roughly 670-subject first cohort, the roughly 120-subject validation cohort was the one that the donors belonged to. The study, taken as a whole, reports: The study listed roughly 150 cytomegalovirus-associated TCR beta chains. Rarity marked most TCR sequences, yet some public TCRs occurred in many donors. Published work reported that the classifier diagnosed cytomegalovirus status with high specificity and sensitivity.

Profiling relied on immunoSEQ multiplex PCR, and the TCRdb table lists in-frame clones only, not all of them. The table includes approximately 280,000 clones, 85% to 90% detected once. The genes are TRBV4-1 and TRBJ1-1; possible D gene TRBD1, 6 bases. The sequenced sample was PBMCs. The clonotype was recovered from a woman younger than 30 in good health and CMV-seronegative. The CDR3 spells CASSQLMGGANTEAFF. The CDR3 bases are TGCGCCAGCAGCCAACTAATGGGGGGGGCAAACACTGAAGCTTTCTTT.